This TCR beta chain was sequenced for a study of cytomegalovirus exposure and HLA in healthy donors. Whole-study context: Unique TCR beta sequences numbering approximately 120 million came from around 180 million T cells in an earlier analysis.

PCR used 60 Vbeta primers and 13 Jbeta primers. Measured with immunoSEQ multiplex PCR; TCRdb has only the in-frame clones, and not every one. The sample contains 110,000 to 150,000 clones, roughly 80% of which appear only once. V lost 4 bases to trimming and J lost 0 bases, with 10 bases between them. Germline CDR1 is SGHRS and CDR2 is YFSETQ. CDR3 size: 15 residues. This clone was observed once. The sample taken for sequencing was PBMCs. This sequence was found in a woman aged 40 to 49 in good health and CMV-seronegative. The rearrangement links TRBV5-1 to TRBJ2-2, with unresolved D. The CDR3 is CASSLRNANTGELFF. The CDR3 DNA sequence: TGCGCCAGCAGCCTCAGGAACGCGAACACCGGGGAGCTGTTTTTT.